The present T cell receptor (beta chain) was sequenced within a study of CD8+CD57+ T cells in acquired aplastic anemia. Study context: Sorted CD4+ and CD8+ cell DNA averaged approximately 3.2 ug.

Germline V lookup: CDR1 SGHTA, CDR2 FQGTGA. Trimming stripped 4 bases from V and 2 bases from J, with 8 bases between. The CDR3 is 13 amino acids. This clonotype was observed at least ten times. The target antigen is unknown. Findings and limits, study-wide: Patients and controls had in common 25 to 30 CD8+ CDR3 sequences. Patients were compared with controls for CD8+ Simpson's diversity, and no significant difference emerged.

Genomic DNA provided the template from which TCR beta VDJ and CDR3 profiles were obtained. TCRdb reanalysed the reads using MiXCR and keeps one entry per CDR3 protein. The sample has under 350,000 distinct CDR3 sequences, around 60% seen once. The TCR sequence derives from a human donor with severe aplastic anemia or a healthy control (not recorded which). This chain links TRBV7-3 with TRBJ2-5; D might be TRBD2 (5 bases). Sequencing was performed on sorted CD4+, CD8+, or CD8+CD57+ T cells (not recorded which) from PBMCs. The CDR3 region is CASSSRGQETQYF. The CDR3 DNA reads TGTGCCAGCAGCTCACGGGGTCAAGAGACCCAGTACTTC.